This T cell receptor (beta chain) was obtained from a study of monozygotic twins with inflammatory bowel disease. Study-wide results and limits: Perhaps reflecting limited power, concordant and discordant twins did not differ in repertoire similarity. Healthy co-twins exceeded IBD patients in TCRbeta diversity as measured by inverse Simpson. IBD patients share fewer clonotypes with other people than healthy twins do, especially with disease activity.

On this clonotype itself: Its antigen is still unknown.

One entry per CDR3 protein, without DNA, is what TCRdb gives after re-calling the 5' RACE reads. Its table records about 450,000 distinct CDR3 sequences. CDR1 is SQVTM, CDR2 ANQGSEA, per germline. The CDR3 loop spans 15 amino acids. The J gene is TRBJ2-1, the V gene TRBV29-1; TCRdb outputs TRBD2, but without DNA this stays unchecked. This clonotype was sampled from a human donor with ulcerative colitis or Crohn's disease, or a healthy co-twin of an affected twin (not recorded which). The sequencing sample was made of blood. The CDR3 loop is CSVPGTSGRGGEQFF.